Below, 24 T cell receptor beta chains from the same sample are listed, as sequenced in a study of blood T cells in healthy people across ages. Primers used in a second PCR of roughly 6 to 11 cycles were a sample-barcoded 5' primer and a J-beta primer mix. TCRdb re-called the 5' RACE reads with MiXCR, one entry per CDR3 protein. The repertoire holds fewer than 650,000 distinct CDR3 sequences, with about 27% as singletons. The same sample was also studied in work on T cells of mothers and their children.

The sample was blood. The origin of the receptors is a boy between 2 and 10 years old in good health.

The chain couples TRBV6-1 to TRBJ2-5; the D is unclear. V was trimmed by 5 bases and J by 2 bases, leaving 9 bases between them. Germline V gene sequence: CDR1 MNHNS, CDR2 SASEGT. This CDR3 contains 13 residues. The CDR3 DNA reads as TGTGCCAGCAGTTCTGACTTTCAAGAGACCCAGTACTTC. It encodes CASSSDFQETQYF.

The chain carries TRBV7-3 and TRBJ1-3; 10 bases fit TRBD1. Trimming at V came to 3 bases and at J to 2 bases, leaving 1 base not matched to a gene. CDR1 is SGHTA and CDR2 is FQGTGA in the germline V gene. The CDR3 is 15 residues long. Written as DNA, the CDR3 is TGTGCCAGCAGCTTTGGGACAGGGGCTGGAAACACCATATATTTT. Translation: CASSFGTGAGNTIYF. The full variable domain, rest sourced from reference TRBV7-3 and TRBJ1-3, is GAGVSQTPSNKVTEKGKYVELRCDPISGHTALYWYRQSLGQGPEFLIYFQGTGAADDSGLPNDRFFAVRPEGSVSTLKIQRTERGDSAVYLCASSFGTGAGNTIYFGEGSWLTVV.

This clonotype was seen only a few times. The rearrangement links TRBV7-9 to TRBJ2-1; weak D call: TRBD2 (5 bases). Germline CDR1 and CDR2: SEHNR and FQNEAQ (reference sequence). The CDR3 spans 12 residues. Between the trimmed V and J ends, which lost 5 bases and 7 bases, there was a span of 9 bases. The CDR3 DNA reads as TGTGCCAGCAGCGGGAGCCCAAATGAGCAGTTCTTC. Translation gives CASSGSPNEQFF. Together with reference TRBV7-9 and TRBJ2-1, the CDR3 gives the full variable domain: DTGVSQNPRHKITKRGQNVTFRCDPISEHNRLYWYRQTLGQGPEFLTYFQNEAQLEKSRLLSDRFSAERPKGSFSTLEIQRTEQGDSAMYLCASSGSPNEQFFGPGTRLTVL.

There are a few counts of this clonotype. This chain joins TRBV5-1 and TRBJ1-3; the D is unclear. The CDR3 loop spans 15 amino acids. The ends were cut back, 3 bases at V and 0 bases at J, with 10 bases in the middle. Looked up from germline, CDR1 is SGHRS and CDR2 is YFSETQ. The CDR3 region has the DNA TGCGCCAGCAGCTCGCGCGGGAGCTCTGGAAACACCATATATTTT. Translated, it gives CASSSRGSSGNTIYF.

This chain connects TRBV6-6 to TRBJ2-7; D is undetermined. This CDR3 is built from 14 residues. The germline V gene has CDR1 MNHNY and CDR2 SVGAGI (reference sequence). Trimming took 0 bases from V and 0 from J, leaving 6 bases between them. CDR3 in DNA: TGTGCCAGCAGTTACTCTCCCATCTCCTACGAGCAGTACTTC. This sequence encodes CASSYSPISYEQYF.

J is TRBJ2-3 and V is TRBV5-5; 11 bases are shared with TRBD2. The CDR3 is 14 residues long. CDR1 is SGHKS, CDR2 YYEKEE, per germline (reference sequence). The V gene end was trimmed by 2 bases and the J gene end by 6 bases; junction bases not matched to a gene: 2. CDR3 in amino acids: CASSFPSGRDTQYF. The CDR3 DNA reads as TGTGCCAGCAGCTTTCCTAGCGGGAGGGATACGCAGTATTTT.

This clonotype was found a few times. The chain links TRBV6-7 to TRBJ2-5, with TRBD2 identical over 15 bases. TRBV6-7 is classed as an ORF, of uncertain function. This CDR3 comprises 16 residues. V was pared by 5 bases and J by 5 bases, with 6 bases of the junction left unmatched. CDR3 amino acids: CASSAGLAGGTETQYF. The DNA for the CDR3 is TGTGCCAGCAGTGCGGGACTAGCGGGAGGAACGGAGACCCAGTACTTC.

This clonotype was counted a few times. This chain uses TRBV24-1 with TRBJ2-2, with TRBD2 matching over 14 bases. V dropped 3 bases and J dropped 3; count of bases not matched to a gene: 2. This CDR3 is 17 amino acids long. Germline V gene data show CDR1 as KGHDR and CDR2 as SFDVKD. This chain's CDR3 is CATSDGTSGSHTGELFF. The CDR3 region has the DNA TGTGCCACCAGTGATGGGACTAGCGGGAGTCACACCGGGGAGCTGTTTTTT.

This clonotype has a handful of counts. The CDR3 loop reads CASSSRGGQGTDTQYF. Written as DNA, the CDR3 is TGTGCCAGCAGCTCCCGCGGGGGGCAAGGCACAGATACGCAGTATTTT. J is TRBJ2-3 and V is TRBV9; TRBD2 aligns across 8 bases. CDR1 SGDLS and CDR2 YYNGEE come from the germline V gene. CDR3 size: 16 residues. V gave up 4 bases and J gave up 1 base; unmatched junction bases: 8. Full variable domain (outside the CDR3, taken from reference TRBV9 and TRBJ2-3): DSGVTQTPKHLITATGQRVTLRCSPRSGDLSVYWYQQSLDQGLQFLIQYYNGEERAKGNILERFSAQQFPDLHSELNLSSLELGDSALYFCASSSRGGQGTDTQYFGPGTRLTVL.

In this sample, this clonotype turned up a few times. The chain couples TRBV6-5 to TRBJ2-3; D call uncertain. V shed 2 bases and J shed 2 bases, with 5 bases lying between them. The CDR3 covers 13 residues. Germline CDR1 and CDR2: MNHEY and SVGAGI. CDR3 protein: CASSYRNTDTQYF. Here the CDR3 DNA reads TGTGCCAGCAGTTACAGGAACACAGATACGCAGTATTTT.

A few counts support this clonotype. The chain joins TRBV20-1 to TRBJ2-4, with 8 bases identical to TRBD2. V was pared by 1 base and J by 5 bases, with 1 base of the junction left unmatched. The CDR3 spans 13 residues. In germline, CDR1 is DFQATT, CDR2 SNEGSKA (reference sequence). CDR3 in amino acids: CSARAGRENIQYF. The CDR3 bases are TGCAGTGCTAGAGCCGGGAGGGAAAACATTCAGTACTTC.

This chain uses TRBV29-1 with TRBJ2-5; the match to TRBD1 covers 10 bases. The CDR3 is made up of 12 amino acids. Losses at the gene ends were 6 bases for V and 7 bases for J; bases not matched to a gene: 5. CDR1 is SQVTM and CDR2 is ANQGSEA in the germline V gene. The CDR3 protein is CSVRQGAGTQYF. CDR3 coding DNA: TGCAGCGTCCGACAGGGGGCAGGGACCCAGTACTTC.

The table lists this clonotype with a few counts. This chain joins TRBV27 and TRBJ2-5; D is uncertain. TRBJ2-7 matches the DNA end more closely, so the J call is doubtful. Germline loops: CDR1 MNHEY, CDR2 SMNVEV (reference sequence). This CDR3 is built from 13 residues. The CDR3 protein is CASSFRPSYEQYF. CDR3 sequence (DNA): TGTGCCAGCAGTTTTAGACCCTCCTACGAGCAGTACTTC.

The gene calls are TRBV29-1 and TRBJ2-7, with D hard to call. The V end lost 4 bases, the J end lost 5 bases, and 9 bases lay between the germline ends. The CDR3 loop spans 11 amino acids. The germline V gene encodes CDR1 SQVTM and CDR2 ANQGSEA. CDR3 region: CSVGIGDEQYF. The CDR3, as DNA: TGCAGCGTTGGGATTGGTGACGAGCAGTACTTC.

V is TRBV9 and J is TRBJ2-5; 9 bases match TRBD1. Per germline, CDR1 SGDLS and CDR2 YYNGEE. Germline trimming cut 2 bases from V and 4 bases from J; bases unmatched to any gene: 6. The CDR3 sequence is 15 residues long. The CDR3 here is CASSVQGQGRETQYF. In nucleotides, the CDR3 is TGTGCCAGCAGCGTCCAGGGACAGGGAAGAGAGACCCAGTACTTC.

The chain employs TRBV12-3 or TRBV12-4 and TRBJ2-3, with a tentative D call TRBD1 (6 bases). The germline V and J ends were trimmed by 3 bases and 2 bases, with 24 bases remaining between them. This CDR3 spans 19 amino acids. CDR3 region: CASSFGAGDALLYTDTQYF. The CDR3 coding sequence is TGTGCCAGCAGTTTTGGGGCAGGGGACGCATTACTATACACAGATACGCAGTATTTT.

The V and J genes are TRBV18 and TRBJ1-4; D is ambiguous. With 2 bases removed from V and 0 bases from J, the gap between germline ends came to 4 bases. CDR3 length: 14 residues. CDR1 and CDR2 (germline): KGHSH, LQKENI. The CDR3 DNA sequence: TGTGCCAGCTCACCAGGAGCAACTAATGAAAAACTGTTTTTT. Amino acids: CASSPGATNEKLFF.

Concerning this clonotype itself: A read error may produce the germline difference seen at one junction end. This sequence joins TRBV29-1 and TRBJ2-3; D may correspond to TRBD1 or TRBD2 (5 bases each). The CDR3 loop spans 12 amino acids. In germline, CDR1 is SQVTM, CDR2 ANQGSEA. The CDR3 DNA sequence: TGCAGCGTTGAAGGGGGGTTAGATGCGCAGTATTTT. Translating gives CSVEGGLDAQYF.

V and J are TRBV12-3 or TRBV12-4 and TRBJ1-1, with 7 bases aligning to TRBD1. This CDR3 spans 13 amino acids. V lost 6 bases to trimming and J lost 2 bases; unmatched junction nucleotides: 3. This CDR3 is CASRQGFNTEAFF. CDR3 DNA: TGTGCCAGCAGACAGGGGTTTAACACTGAAGCTTTCTTT.

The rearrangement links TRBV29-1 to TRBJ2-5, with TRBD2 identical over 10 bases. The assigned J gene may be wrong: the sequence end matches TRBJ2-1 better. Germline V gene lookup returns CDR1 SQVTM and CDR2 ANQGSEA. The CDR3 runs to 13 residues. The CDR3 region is CSVELLAGNEQFF. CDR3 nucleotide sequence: TGCAGCGTTGAACTACTAGCGGGGAATGAGCAGTTCTTC.

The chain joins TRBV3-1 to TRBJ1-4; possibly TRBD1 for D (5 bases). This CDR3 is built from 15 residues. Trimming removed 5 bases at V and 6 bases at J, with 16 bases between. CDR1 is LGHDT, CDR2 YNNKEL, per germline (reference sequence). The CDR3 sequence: CASSSYGGGHEKLFF. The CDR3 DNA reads TGTGCCAGCAGCTCCTACGGGGGAGGGCATGAAAAACTGTTTTTT.

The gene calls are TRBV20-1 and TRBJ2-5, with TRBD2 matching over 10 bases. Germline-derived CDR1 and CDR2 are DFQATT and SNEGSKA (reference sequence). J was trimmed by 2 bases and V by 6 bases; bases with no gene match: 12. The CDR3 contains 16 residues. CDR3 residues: CSAAGGTSGIQETQYF. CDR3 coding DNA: TGCAGTGCAGCAGGTGGAACTAGCGGGATACAAGAGACCCAGTACTTC.

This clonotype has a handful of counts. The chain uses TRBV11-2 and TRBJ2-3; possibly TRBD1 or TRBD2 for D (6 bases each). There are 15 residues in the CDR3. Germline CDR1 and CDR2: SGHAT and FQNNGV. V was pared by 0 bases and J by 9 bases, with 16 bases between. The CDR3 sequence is CASSLDGGPLGTQYF. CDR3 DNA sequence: TGTGCCAGCAGCTTAGACGGGGGCCCTCTAGGGACGCAGTATTTT.

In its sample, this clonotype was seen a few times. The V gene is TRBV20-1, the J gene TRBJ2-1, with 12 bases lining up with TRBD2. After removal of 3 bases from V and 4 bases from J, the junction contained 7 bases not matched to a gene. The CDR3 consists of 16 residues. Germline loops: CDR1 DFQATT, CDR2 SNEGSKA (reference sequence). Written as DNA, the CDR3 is TGCAGTGCTAGGGCCTTGACTAGCGGGAGTTACAATGAGCAGTTCTTC. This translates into CSARALTSGSYNEQFF.